The 24 T cell receptor beta chains listed next were all sequenced from one sample in a study of blood T cell repertoires in COVID-19. Profiling relied on immunoSEQ multiplex PCR, and the TCRdb table lists in-frame clones only, not all of them. The sample includes hundreds of thousands of clones, about 85% of them seen just once. Sample: peripheral blood. The receptors derive from a man between 18 and 35 years old with active or convalescent COVID-19.

The chain couples TRBV19 to TRBJ1-2; 9 nucleotides agree with TRBD1. The junction had 10 bases not matched to a gene; V was cut back by 5 bases and J by 3 bases. The CDR3 totals 16 residues. The V gene's germline CDR1 is LNHDA and CDR2 SQIVND (reference sequence). Written as DNA, the CDR3 is TGTGCCAGTAGTCCCGGACAGGGGTTAGTGGACTATGGCTACACCTTC. Translation: CASSPGQGLVDYGYTF.

The J gene is TRBJ2-5, the V gene TRBV28; 8 bases line up with TRBD1. Per germline, CDR1 MDHEN and CDR2 SYDVKM. This CDR3 spans 14 amino acids. The J segment lost 2 bases and the V segment lost 5 bases, leaving 4 bases of the junction unmatched. The CDR3, as DNA: TGTGCCAGCAGTCCCCGGACAGGGCAAGAGACCCAGTACTTC. It is translated as CASSPRTGQETQYF.

The chain employs TRBV7-2 and TRBJ1-6; 7 bases agree with TRBD1. Germline CDR1 and CDR2: SGHTA and FQGNSA. V shed 5 bases, J shed 7 bases, and the junction held 5 bases outside the gene matches. The CDR3 spans 14 residues. The DNA for the CDR3 is TGTGCCAGCAGCCTACCAGGGGGGAATTCACCCCTCCACTTT. Residues: CASSLPGGNSPLHF.

This chain uses TRBV19 with TRBJ1-2; tentatively, D is TRBD1 (6 bases). CDR1 is LNHDA, CDR2 SQIVND, per germline (reference sequence). Between the trimmed V and J ends, which lost 7 bases and 3 bases, there was a span of 12 bases. This CDR3 comprises 13 residues. The CDR3 loop reads CASTGDKDYGYTF. CDR3 sequence (DNA): TGTGCCAGTACAGGGGATAAAGACTATGGCTACACCTTC. Full variable domain (outside the CDR3, taken from reference TRBV19 and TRBJ1-2): DGGITQSPKYLFRKEGQNVTLSCEQNLNHDAMYWYRQDPGQGLRLIYYSQIVNDFQKGDIAEGYSVSREKKESFPLTVTSAQKNPTAFYLCASTGDKDYGYTFGSGTRLTVV.

This rearrangement joins TRBV6-1 to TRBJ1-4; D gene uncertain. V was pared by 0 bases and J by 8 bases, with 22 bases between. Germline CDR1 reads MNHNS; CDR2 reads SASEGT. This CDR3 has 18 residues. The CDR3 DNA reads as TGTGCCAGCAGTGAAGCGGGAGCCAGAGATCCGATTGGAGAAAAACTGTTTTTT. Its protein is CASSEAGARDPIGEKLFF.

The chain joins TRBV5-8 to TRBJ1-5; 10 positions agree with TRBD1. After removal of 1 base from V and 4 bases from J, the junction contained 5 bases not matched to a gene. Germline V CDR1 and CDR2: SGHTS, YDEGEE. The CDR3 sequence is 16 residues long. The CDR3 sequence: CASSLSWTGGNQPQHF. The CDR3 DNA reads as TGTGCCAGCAGCTTGTCCTGGACAGGGGGGAATCAGCCCCAGCATTTT.

This chain links TRBV28 with TRBJ2-2; 7 bases fit TRBD2. The ends lost 6 bases at V and 2 bases at J; junction bases unmatched: 9. Germline V gene sequence: CDR1 MDHEN, CDR2 SYDVKM. This CDR3 spans 16 amino acids. Written as DNA, the CDR3 is TGTGCCAGCAGACGGGGAGGGCCGTTTAACACCGGGGAGCTGTTTTTT. Protein: CASRRGGPFNTGELFF. Full variable domain (remainder filled in from reference TRBV28 and TRBJ2-2): DVKVTQSSRYLVKRTGEKVFLECVQDMDHENMFWYRQDPGLGLRLIYFSYDVKMKEKGDIPEGYSVSREKKERFSLILESASTNQTSMYLCASRRGGPFNTGELFFGEGSRLTVL.

This chain connects TRBV7-9 to TRBJ2-6, with D maybe TRBD1 (5 bases). Germline V lookup: CDR1 SEHNR, CDR2 FQNEAQ (reference sequence). Trimming shortened V by 3 bases and J by 0 bases, and 12 bases separated the two germline ends. The CDR3 contains 17 residues. CDR3 protein: CASSFRQLSSGANVLTF. The CDR3 DNA reads as TGTGCCAGCAGCTTCAGACAGCTTTCCTCTGGGGCCAACGTCCTGACTTTC.

The V and J genes are TRBV4-2 and TRBJ1-1, with TRBD1 identical over 9 bases. This CDR3 region has 17 residues. The V and J ends lost 2 bases and 5 bases, in that order; junction bases with no gene match: 12. Germline V gene sequence: CDR1 LGHNA, CDR2 YNFKEQ. The CDR3 is CASSQQPGQGDRTEAFF. DNA for the CDR3: TGTGCCAGCAGCCAACAACCGGGACAGGGCGACCGAACTGAAGCTTTCTTT.

This clone was observed a few times. This chain links TRBV3-1 (or the pseudogene TRBV3-2) with TRBJ2-7; D is uncertain. Germline V gives CDR1 LGHDT, CDR2 YNNKEL (reference sequence). V was shortened by 4 bases and J by 6 bases, with 13 bases between the two germline ends. The CDR3 is 13 residues long. CDR3: CASSPPLGVEQYF. CDR3 coding DNA: TGTGCCAGCAGCCCCCCATTGGGCGTCGAGCAGTACTTC.

The CDR3 loop reads CASSLGSPLNYGYTF. The CDR3 region has the DNA TGTGCCAGCAGCCTCGGGTCTCCTCTTAACTATGGCTACACCTTC. The rearrangement joins TRBV7-2 to TRBJ1-2; D is unresolved. The CDR3 is 15 residues long. Germline CDR1 reads SGHTA; CDR2 reads FQGNSA. Trimming pared 5 bases from V and 1 base from J, leaving 14 bases between.

This clone was counted only a few times. This chain's CDR3 is CASSDRTWGGSYNEQFF. The CDR3, as DNA: TGTGCCAGCAGCGACAGGACCTGGGGGGGGTCCTACAATGAGCAGTTCTTC. The rearrangement links TRBV5-4 to TRBJ2-1, with D possibly being TRBD2 (7 bases). The CDR3 length is 17 residues. Germline V gene lookup returns CDR1 SGHNT and CDR2 YYREEE (reference sequence). V was clipped by 4 bases and J by 1 base, with 18 bases between them.

This chain links TRBV25-1 with TRBJ2-5, with a possible D match to TRBD2 (6 bases). Germline-derived CDR1 and CDR2 are MGHDK and SYGVNS. The CDR3 contains 13 residues. Deletions cut 6 bases from V and 7 bases from J, with 15 bases between. CDR3 nucleotides: TGTGCCAGCAGAGAGGTACTAGCTCCGACCCAGTACTTC. Residues: CASREVLAPTQYF.

V and J are TRBV3-1 (or the pseudogene TRBV3-2) and TRBJ2-5; D possibly corresponds to TRBD2 (6 bases). The CDR3 extends over 16 amino acids. Germline V gene data show CDR1 as LGHDT and CDR2 as YNNKEL (reference sequence). V was pared by 3 bases and J by 1 base, with 15 bases between. CDR3 sequence: CASSHTGGAPQETQYF. CDR3 nucleotide sequence: TGTGCCAGCAGCCACACCGGCGGGGCCCCCCAAGAGACCCAGTACTTC.

Points on this clone: An end of the junction does not agree with germline; a read error may underlie this. J is TRBJ2-5 and V is TRBV4-3, with 9 bases that match TRBD2. CDR3 length: 13 amino acids. Per germline, CDR1 LGHNA and CDR2 YSLEER. The CDR3 reads CASSQGAAGGMHF. In DNA form, the CDR3 reads TGCGCCAGCAGCCAGGGAGCAGCGGGAGGAATGCACTTC.

This chain uses TRBV30 with TRBJ1-6, with D unclear. Germline V gene lookup returns CDR1 GTSNPN and CDR2 SVGIG (reference sequence). The CDR3 is 13 residues long. Trimming cost V 2 bases and J 9 bases, with 11 bases left between them. This chain's CDR3 is CAWSPGLGSPLHF. CDR3 in DNA: TGTGCCTGGAGTCCAGGCTTAGGTTCACCCCTCCACTTT.

This clone has just a few counts. J is TRBJ1-2 and V is TRBV10-3; TRBD1 matches 7 bases. The germline V gene has CDR1 ENHRY and CDR2 SYGVKD. There are 13 residues in the CDR3. Unmatched junction bases numbered 2, after V lost 6 bases and J lost 1 base. The CDR3 protein is CAISRDSNYGYTF. Written as DNA, the CDR3 is TGTGCCATCAGCAGGGACAGTAACTATGGCTACACCTTC.

This chain joins TRBV29-1 and TRBJ2-4; 7 nucleotides match TRBD2. Germline assignment: CDR1 SQVTM and CDR2 ANQGSEA. V lost 7 bases, J lost 10 bases, and 10 bases stayed unmatched. The CDR3 spans 12 residues. The CDR3 coding sequence is TGCAGCGCCTCACGGGCTAGCGGTATTCAGTACTTC. This translates into CSASRASGIQYF.

The rearrangement joins TRBV6-5 to TRBJ1-1; D remains unclear. Germline V gene lookup returns CDR1 MNHEY and CDR2 SVGAGI. This CDR3 is built from 13 residues. V dropped 7 bases and J dropped 1 base, with 10 bases sitting between them. DNA for the CDR3: TGTGCCAGCACCTTGAAACAGAACACTGAAGCTTTCTTT. Its translation: CASTLKQNTEAFF.

This chain connects TRBV6-6 to TRBJ1-2, with D possibly TRBD1 on 6 matching bases. Per germline, CDR1 MNHNY and CDR2 SVGAGI (reference sequence). V dropped 7 bases and J dropped 0 bases, with 15 bases sitting between them. There are 15 residues in the CDR3. CDR3 in DNA: TGTGCCAGCAACCTACAGGGACTATCTAACTATGGCTACACCTTC. The encoded protein is CASNLQGLSNYGYTF.

This chain connects TRBV27 to TRBJ2-2; 9 bases line up with TRBD1. V lost 5 bases and J lost 6; bases outside the gene matches: 4. This CDR3 region has 14 residues. The V gene's germline CDR1 is MNHEY and CDR2 SMNVEV (reference sequence). The CDR3 DNA reads as TGTGCCAGCAGTGCAGGGACAGGGTCCGGGGAGCTGTTTTTT. Translation: CASSAGTGSGELFF.

The genes are TRBV14 and TRBJ1-2, with D tentatively TRBD1 (6 bases). Germline V lookup: CDR1 SGHDN, CDR2 FVKESK. V was trimmed by 5 bases and J by 5 bases, leaving 21 bases between them. CDR3 length equals 16 residues. The CDR3 nucleotides are TGTGCCAGCAGCTCGCTCGGTACAGGGATCGAATATGGCTACACCTTC. This codes for CASSSLGTGIEYGYTF.

This rearrangement joins TRBV25-1 to TRBJ1-1; a possible D gene is TRBD1 (5 bases). Trimming removed 8 bases at V and 6 bases at J, with 10 bases between. This CDR3 contains 11 residues. Germline V gene lookup returns CDR1 MGHDK and CDR2 SYGVNS. CDR3: CASGGLPEAFF. The CDR3 DNA is TGTGCCAGCGGGGGGTTGCCTGAAGCTTTCTTT. Together with reference TRBV25-1 and TRBJ1-1, the CDR3 gives the full variable domain: EADIYQTPRYLVIGTGKKITLECSQTMGHDKMYWYQQDPGMELHLIHYSYGVNSTEKGDLSSESTVSRIRTEHFPLTLESARPSHTSQYLCASGGLPEAFFGQGTRLTVV.

The rearrangement links TRBV6-6 to TRBJ2-3; D ambiguous. The V gene lost 7 bases and the J gene lost 0 bases, with 14 bases spanning the gap. The CDR3 length is 15 residues. CDR1 and CDR2 from the germline V gene are MNHNY and SVGAGI (reference sequence). The CDR3 reads CASTHVLTSTDTQYF. CDR3 nucleotide sequence: TGTGCCAGCACTCACGTCCTAACTAGCACAGATACGCAGTATTTT.